Presented here are 29 T cell receptor beta chains from one specimen sequenced in a study of cytomegalovirus exposure and HLA in healthy donors. PCR primers comprised 60 Vbeta and 13 Jbeta primers. TCRdb's table, derived via immunoSEQ multiplex PCR, lists solely in-frame clones and lacks some. The sample's table shows over 55,000 clones. The material sequenced was PBMCs. Receptors originate from a boy between 10 and 17 years old in good health and CMV-seronegative.

This rearrangement joins TRBV18 to TRBJ1-1; D is unresolved. Between the trimmed V and J ends, which lost 0 bases and 1 base, there was a span of 9 bases. The CDR3 is 15 residues long. Germline assignment: CDR1 KGHSH and CDR2 LQKENI. The CDR3 region is CASSPPSQSNTEAFF. The CDR3 coding sequence is TGTGCCAGCTCACCACCTTCTCAGTCGAACACTGAAGCTTTCTTT.

The gene calls are TRBV25-1 and TRBJ2-1, with no clear D. V was trimmed by 3 bases and J by 0 bases, leaving 6 bases between them. The V gene's germline CDR1 is MGHDK and CDR2 SYGVNS. The CDR3 is 14 amino acids. CDR3 in DNA: TGTGCCAGCAGTGATCCAGGCTCCTACAATGAGCAGTTCTTC. Its protein is CASSDPGSYNEQFF.

The gene calls are TRBV7-9 and TRBJ1-1; 8 nucleotides line up with TRBD1. Trimming took 8 bases from V and 10 from J; bases not matched to a gene: 9. The germline V gene has CDR1 SEHNR and CDR2 FQNEAQ (reference sequence). The CDR3 loop spans 12 amino acids. The CDR3: CASQQGGAGAFF. As DNA, the CDR3 is TGTGCCAGCCAACAGGGGGGGGCCGGAGCTTTCTTT. The whole variable domain, remainder taken from reference TRBV7-9 and TRBJ1-1, is DTGVSQNPRHKITKRGQNVTFRCDPISEHNRLYWYRQTLGQGPEFLTYFQNEAQLEKSRLLSDRFSAERPKGSFSTLEIQRTEQGDSAMYLCASQQGGAGAFFGQGTRLTVV.

For this clone: The CDR3 ends on some other residue instead of the conserved phenylalanine or tryptophan, so this is likely a read error. The CDR3 loop reads CASSLDRAGYEQYL. Here the CDR3 DNA reads TGTGCCAGCTCCTTGGACAGGGCGGGATACGAGCAGTACCTC. The chain carries TRBV18 and TRBJ2-7; 8 positions match TRBD1. Trimming took 6 bases from V and 4 from J; bases not matched to a gene: 8. The CDR3 has 14 residues. In germline, CDR1 is KGHSH, CDR2 LQKENI.

The chain joins TRBV18 to TRBJ2-5; 7 bases are a match to TRBD1. The CDR3 sequence is 15 residues long. From germline, CDR1 is KGHSH and CDR2 LQKENI. V trimming: 8 bases; J trimming: 5 bases; junction bases outside the gene matches: 14. For the CDR3, the DNA is TGTGCCAGCCAAACCGGCAAGGGGGCGATGGAGACCCAGTACTTC. Residues: CASQTGKGAMETQYF.

The rearrangement uses TRBV11-2 and TRBJ1-2; D is perhaps TRBD1 (6 bases). The CDR3 loop spans 15 amino acids. In germline, CDR1 is SGHAT, CDR2 FQNNGV. V lost 4 bases to trimming and J lost 2 bases, with 14 bases between them. Here the CDR3 reads CASSSPPTGNYGYTF. The DNA of the CDR3 is TGTGCCAGCAGCTCGCCCCCTACAGGGAACTATGGCTACACCTTC. The full variable domain, with the rest looked up from reference TRBV11-2 and TRBJ1-2, is EAGVAQSPRYKIIEKRQSVAFWCNPISGHATLYWYQQILGQGPKLLIQFQNNGVVDDSQLPKDRFSAERLKGVDSTLKIQPAKLEDSAVYLCASSSPPTGNYGYTFGSGTRLTVV.

The rearrangement uses TRBV30 and TRBJ2-1; D possibly corresponds to TRBD2 (6 bases). The germline gives CDR1 GTSNPN, CDR2 SVGIG (reference sequence). V lost 5 bases, J lost 7 bases, and 21 bases lay in between. The CDR3 is made up of 15 amino acids. CDR3 sequence (DNA): TGTGCCTGGGGAAAAGCCCCGGGCGGGGTAAATGAGCAGTTCTTC. Translated: CAWGKAPGGVNEQFF. The entire variable domain, with the rest obtained from reference TRBV30 and TRBJ2-1, is as follows: SQTIHQWPATLVQPVGSPLSLECTVEGTSNPNLYWYRQAAGRGLQLLFYSVGIGQISSEVPQNLSASRPQDRQFILSSKKLLLSDSGFYLCAWGKAPGGVNEQFFGPGTRLTVL.

The genes are TRBV7-9 and TRBJ1-2; 8 nucleotides line up with TRBD1. This CDR3 contains 17 residues. Trimming cost V 2 bases and J 3 bases; bases outside gene matches: 11. The germline V gene has CDR1 SEHNR and CDR2 FQNEAQ (reference sequence). The CDR3: CASSLPLSTGGDYGYTF. CDR3 in DNA: TGTGCCAGCAGCTTACCCCTATCTACAGGGGGGGACTATGGCTACACCTTC. Full variable domain (remainder filled in from reference TRBV7-9 and TRBJ1-2): DTGVSQNPRHKITKRGQNVTFRCDPISEHNRLYWYRQTLGQGPEFLTYFQNEAQLEKSRLLSDRFSAERPKGSFSTLEIQRTEQGDSAMYLCASSLPLSTGGDYGYTFGSGTRLTVV.

This chain uses TRBV5-4 with TRBJ2-7, with TRBD1 matching 8 bases. The J segment lost 6 bases and the V segment lost 3 bases, leaving 8 bases of the junction unmatched. CDR1 and CDR2 (germline): SGHNT, YYREEE (reference sequence). This CDR3 spans 14 amino acids. The CDR3, as DNA: TGTGCCAGCAGCTGGGTCGGGACAGGAGGCGAGCAGTACTTC. It yields the protein CASSWVGTGGEQYF.

V is TRBV9 and J is TRBJ1-3, with D hard to call. CDR3 length equals 16 residues. The germline V and J ends were trimmed by 0 bases and 0 bases, with 10 bases remaining between them. Germline V gene lookup returns CDR1 SGDLS and CDR2 YYNGEE. CDR3 protein: CASSVDPRGSGNTIYF. CDR3 nucleotides: TGTGCCAGCAGCGTAGATCCACGGGGCTCTGGAAACACCATATATTTT.

V usage is TRBV6-5 and J usage is TRBJ1-4; D gene unclear. The CDR3 is 16 amino acids. V dropped 0 bases and J dropped 4 bases, with 12 bases sitting between them. The germline V gene has CDR1 MNHEY and CDR2 SVGAGI. CDR3 DNA: TGTGCCAGCAGTTACTCTCTACGGGAGATTAATGAAAAACTGTTTTTT. Amino acid sequence: CASSYSLREINEKLFF.

V gene TRBV4-2 combines with J gene TRBJ1-2; D may be TRBD1 (6 bases). The CDR3 runs 15 residues. Per germline, CDR1 LGHNA and CDR2 YNFKEQ. Between the trimmed V and J ends, which lost 2 bases and 7 bases, there was a span of 17 bases. This CDR3 reads CASSQSDSPSGGYTF. The CDR3 DNA sequence: TGTGCCAGCAGCCAATCGGACAGCCCGTCGGGTGGCTACACCTTC.

The CDR3 coding sequence is TGTGCCAGCTGTGGGGGGGTAGGAGGCTACACCTTC. Its translation is CASCGGVGGYTF. This chain connects TRBV6-5 to TRBJ1-2; maybe TRBD1 (5 bases). CDR1 is MNHEY, CDR2 SVGAGI, per germline. V lost 8 bases, J lost 8 bases, and 15 bases lay in between. This CDR3 comprises 12 residues.

This sequence joins TRBV9 and TRBJ1-2, with D tentatively TRBD1 (6 bases). CDR1 and CDR2 from the germline V gene are SGDLS and YYNGEE. Trimming removed 1 base from V and 4 bases from J, with 14 bases in between. This CDR3 spans 15 amino acids. The CDR3 spells CASSVRTAGAYGYTF. CDR3 DNA: TGTGCCAGCAGCGTAAGGACGGCAGGGGCCTATGGCTACACCTTC.

CDR3 sequence reads: CASREVETQYF. The DNA for the CDR3 is TGTGCCAGCAGGGAGGTGGAGACCCAGTACTTC. The chain couples TRBV6-6 to TRBJ2-5; D perhaps matches TRBD2 (5 bases). Trimming shortened V by 6 bases and J by 5 bases, and 7 bases separated the two germline ends. This CDR3 region has 11 residues. Germline-derived CDR1 and CDR2 are MNHNY and SVGAGI (reference sequence).

The gene calls are TRBV25-1 and TRBJ1-5; tentative D call: TRBD1 (5 bases). The CDR3 sequence is 13 residues long. CDR1 MGHDK and CDR2 SYGVNS come from the germline V gene. The V and J ends lost 5 bases and 2 bases respectively, with 7 bases between them. CDR3 sequence: CASSQGGNQPQHF. The CDR3, as DNA: TGTGCCAGCAGTCAAGGGGGCAATCAGCCCCAGCATTTT.

The CDR3 sequence is CASSESLTKQGFSNQPQHF. In DNA form, the CDR3 reads TGTGCCAGCAGTGAAAGTCTAACTAAACAGGGGTTTAGCAATCAGCCCCAGCATTTT. The chain is built from TRBV6-1 and TRBJ1-5, with 7 bases aligning to TRBD1. The CDR3 runs to 19 residues. Germline V gives CDR1 MNHNS, CDR2 SASEGT. The V and J ends lost 2 bases and 0 bases, in that order; junction bases with no gene match: 13.

V usage is TRBV6-4 and J usage is TRBJ1-5; D is undetermined. Trimming took off 4 bases at V and 6 bases at J, with 13 bases between the two ends. This CDR3 has 14 amino acids. Germline V CDR1 and CDR2: MRHNA, SNTAGT. The CDR3 is CASSVAPGSQPQHF. In DNA form, the CDR3 reads TGTGCCAGCAGTGTCGCCCCGGGTAGTCAGCCCCAGCATTTT.

The chain combines TRBV4-2 with TRBJ2-1, with 8 bases lining up with TRBD2. Losses at the gene ends were 0 bases for V and 10 bases for J; bases not matched to a gene: 8. Germline V gives CDR1 LGHNA, CDR2 YNFKEQ. This CDR3 has 15 amino acids. CDR3 residues: CASSQEAGVPREQFF. DNA of the CDR3: TGTGCCAGCAGCCAAGAAGCGGGAGTTCCTAGGGAGCAGTTCTTC.

The gene calls are TRBV6-5 and TRBJ1-4; D ambiguous. The germline V gene encodes CDR1 MNHEY and CDR2 SVGAGI. The CDR3 sequence is 13 residues long. Trimming took off 0 bases at V and 7 bases at J, with 6 bases between the two ends. The CDR3 nucleotides are TGTGCCAGCAGTTACTCGACTCTTGAAAAACTGTTTTTT. This gives the protein CASSYSTLEKLFF.

This chain joins TRBV29-1 and TRBJ2-5; 10 nucleotides agree with TRBD1. The CDR3 runs to 14 residues. The V and J ends lost 7 bases and 5 bases, in that order; junction bases with no gene match: 10. In germline, CDR1 is SQVTM, CDR2 ANQGSEA. The CDR3 sequence is CSGGDRGGRETQYF. The CDR3 DNA reads as TGCAGCGGGGGGGACAGGGGCGGGCGGGAGACCCAGTACTTC.

The rearrangement links TRBV19 to TRBJ1-4; the match to TRBD1 covers 7 bases. The V and J ends lost 4 bases and 7 bases, in that order; junction bases with no gene match: 6. The CDR3 sequence is 14 residues long. Germline values: CDR1 LNHDA, CDR2 SQIVND (reference sequence). As DNA, the CDR3 is TGTGCCAGTAGTACGGGAAACAGGGGTGAAAAACTGTTTTTT. Translation gives CASSTGNRGEKLFF.

The V call is TRBV6-1, the J call TRBJ2-1; D unclear. Germline CDR1 MNHNS, CDR2 SASEGT. Trimming left V 7 bases short and J 10 bases short, with 14 bases between. CDR3 length equals 12 residues. CDR3 protein: CASTIDFQEQFF. As DNA, the CDR3 is TGTGCCAGCACCATAGACTTTCAGGAGCAGTTCTTC.

The chain employs TRBV19 and TRBJ1-3; D is undetermined. The V and J ends lost 4 bases and 0 bases respectively, with 7 bases between them. This CDR3 contains 14 residues. Germline values: CDR1 LNHDA, CDR2 SQIVND (reference sequence). The CDR3 nucleotides read TGTGCCAGTAGTAGCGGGAACTCTGGAAACACCATATATTTT. Translated: CASSSGNSGNTIYF.

The rearrangement uses TRBV30 and TRBJ1-3; D is unresolved. Germline-derived CDR1 and CDR2 are GTSNPN and SVGIG (reference sequence). CDR3 length: 15 residues. Trimming pared 4 bases from V and 3 bases from J, leaving 16 bases between. The chain's CDR3 is CAWTFSPGYGNTIYF. In DNA form, the CDR3 reads TGTGCCTGGACCTTCTCCCCGGGATATGGAAACACCATATATTTT.

The V call is TRBV5-4, the J call TRBJ2-7, with TRBD2 identical over 8 bases. V lost 2 bases, J lost 4 bases, and 8 bases stayed unmatched. In germline, CDR1 is SGHNT, CDR2 YYREEE (reference sequence). The CDR3 is 15 residues long. CDR3 protein: CASSFGRGRRYEQYF. CDR3 DNA: TGTGCCAGCAGCTTTGGCCGCGGGAGGAGGTACGAGCAGTACTTC.

This chain uses TRBV7-2 with TRBJ2-5; no reliable D call. CDR3 length equals 13 residues. Trimming cost V 2 bases and J 5 bases, with 9 bases left between them. Germline V gives CDR1 SGHTA, CDR2 FQGNSA. DNA of the CDR3: TGTGCCAGCAGCTTATCTTACAGCGAGACCCAGTACTTC. Amino acids: CASSLSYSETQYF.

The chain employs TRBV4-2 and TRBJ2-3; 7 nucleotides agree with TRBD2. Trimming took 1 base from V and 5 from J; bases not matched to a gene: 9. This CDR3 is 16 amino acids long. Germline V lookup: CDR1 LGHNA, CDR2 YNFKEQ. CDR3 region: CASSQGTRVVEDTQYF. Written as DNA, the CDR3 is TGTGCCAGCAGCCAAGGGACTAGAGTGGTTGAAGATACGCAGTATTTT.

This chain links TRBV2 with TRBJ1-1, with 9 bases matching TRBD1. CDR1 is SNHLY, CDR2 FYNNEI, per germline. The CDR3 is made up of 13 amino acids. Trimming cost V 8 bases and J 1 base; bases outside gene matches: 2. The CDR3 is CASGTGWNTEAFF. The CDR3 DNA reads as TGTGCCAGCGGGACAGGGTGGAACACTGAAGCTTTCTTT. Combining the CDR3 with reference TRBV2 and TRBJ1-1 gives the whole variable domain EPEVTQTPSHQVTQMGQEVILRCVPISNHLYFYWYRQILGQKVEFLVSFYNNEISEKSEIFDDQFSVERPDGSNFTLKIRSTKLEDSAMYFCASGTGWNTEAFFGQGTRLTVV.